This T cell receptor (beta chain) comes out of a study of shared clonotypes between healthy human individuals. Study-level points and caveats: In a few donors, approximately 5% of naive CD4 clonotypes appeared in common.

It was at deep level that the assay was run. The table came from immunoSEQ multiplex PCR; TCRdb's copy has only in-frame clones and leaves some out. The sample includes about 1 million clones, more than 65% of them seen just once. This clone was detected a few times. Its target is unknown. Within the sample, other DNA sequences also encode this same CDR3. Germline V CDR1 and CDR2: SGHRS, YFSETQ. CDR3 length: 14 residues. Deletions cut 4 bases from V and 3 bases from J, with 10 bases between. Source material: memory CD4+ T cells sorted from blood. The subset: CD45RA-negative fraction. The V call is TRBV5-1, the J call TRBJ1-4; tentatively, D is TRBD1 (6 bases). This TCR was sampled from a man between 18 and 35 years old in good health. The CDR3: CASSPQGANEKLFF. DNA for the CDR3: TGCGCCAGCAGCCCACAGGGAGCTAATGAAAAACTGTTTTTT.